The source of this TCR beta chain is a study of tumor-infiltrating lymphocytes in primary liver carcinoma. Whole-study results and caveats: It was observed that only about 7-25% of the top clones appeared in every one of the five tumor regions.

Germline CDR1 reads SQVTM; CDR2 reads ANQGSEA. V lost 5 bases and J 11 bases, leaving 15 bases between the germline ends. The CDR3 spans 11 residues. On this clonotype itself: Antigen: not known.

Making TCR beta cDNA involved 400 to 600 ng total RNA and a constant-region primer. Generation of the TCR beta libraries relied on three nested multiplex PCR rounds using slightly modified ARM-PCR. Investigators reported that the first two PCR rounds, at 10 cycles each, used TRBV1-TRBV30 forward primers with a C-beta reverse primer. TCRdb re-analysed the multiplex PCR reads in MiXCR, keeping a single row per CDR3 protein. The sample holds under 200,000 distinct CDR3 sequences; about 82% are singletons and the top ten take 15% to 20%. Co-extraction of both nucleic acids (RNA and DNA) used roughly 18-32 mg of unsorted bulk tissue.

The chain joins TRBV29-1 to TRBJ1-2; maybe TRBD1 (5 bases). This sequence originates from a man aged 35-49 years with primary liver carcinoma and hepatitis B virus infection. Sequenced sample: tumor tissue from primary liver carcinoma. CDR3 bases: TGCAGCGTTAGGGGCCTCTATGATTACACCTTC. Protein sequence: CSVRGLYDYTF.